This T cell receptor beta chain was sequenced for a study of cytomegalovirus exposure and HLA in healthy donors. Across the study: An earlier analysis found 100 million or so unique TCR beta sequences from around 180 million T cells.

CDR1 is SGHRS and CDR2 is YFSETQ in the germline V gene. The CDR3 totals 16 residues. The V and J ends lost 4 bases and 0 bases respectively, with 13 bases between them. Comment on this clone: Its antigen remains unidentified.

Researchers ran the PCR with 60 Vbeta and 13 Jbeta primers. The repertoire was sequenced with immunoSEQ multiplex PCR; TCRdb's copy has only in-frame clones and lacks some. This sample has 150,000 to 200,000 clones; over 70% occur once, and the top ten carry about 2.2%. Whole-study findings and limits: Per published accounts, TCR beta sequences correctly predicted the HLA-A and HLA-B alleles of most subjects. TCR beta V segments were, for the most part, productive about 87% or about 30% of the time in an earlier analysis. An Asian-associated ancestry cluster reportedly showed fewer N-insertions than the roughly 600-donor mean in a later analysis.

The sample comprised PBMCs. The V gene is TRBV5-1, the J gene TRBJ2-2; D uncertain. This TCR derives from a woman aged 30 to 39 in good health and CMV-seronegative. The CDR3 DNA follows: TGCGCCAGCAGCGTCCAGACACCGTCGAACACCGGGGAGCTGTTTTTT. As protein: CASSVQTPSNTGELFF.